One sample yielded the 13 T cell receptor beta chains listed below, sequenced in a study of OX40 agonist ivuxolimab in advanced cancers. The assay was immunoSEQ multiplex PCR, and TCRdb's table has in-frame clones only and misses some. The data hold 60,000 to 70,000 clones, with 86% observed a single time. The sample consisted of CD4+ or CD8+ T cells sorted from blood, taken in a trial of the OX40 agonist ivuxolimab. These receptors were obtained from an adult with an advanced solid tumor such as melanoma, head and neck, liver or kidney cancer.

This rearrangement joins TRBV5-4 to TRBJ2-2, with 7 nucleotides matching TRBD1. Looked up from germline, CDR1 is SGHNT and CDR2 is YYREEE (reference sequence). There are 15 residues in the CDR3. V trimming: 1 base; J trimming: 5 bases; junction bases outside the gene matches: 5. The CDR3 DNA sequence: TGTGCCAGCAGCTTGCAAGGGGGCGAGACCGGGGAGCTGTTTTTT. Translation: CASSLQGGETGELFF.

This sequence joins TRBV19 and TRBJ1-1, with 7 bases lining up with TRBD1. CDR1 and CDR2 (germline): LNHDA, SQIVND (reference sequence). This CDR3 comprises 16 residues. The ends lost 5 bases at V and 9 bases at J; junction bases unmatched: 18. The CDR3 nucleotides are TGTGCCAGTAGTCCGATCTTGGGAGGAGGGACAGTGAAAGCTTTCTTT. Protein: CASSPILGGGTVKAFF.

The chain carries TRBV28 and TRBJ2-1, with D tentatively TRBD2 (6 bases). The CDR3 is 12 amino acids. Germline assignment: CDR1 MDHEN and CDR2 SYDVKM. V gave up 4 bases and J gave up 14 bases, with 15 bases separating them. For the CDR3, the DNA is TGTGCCAGCAGTTCAGGCGGGGCTAGCAAGTTCTTC. Its translation is CASSSGGASKFF. Full variable domain (rest looked up from reference TRBV28 and TRBJ2-1): DVKVTQSSRYLVKRTGEKVFLECVQDMDHENMFWYRQDPGLGLRLIYFSYDVKMKEKGDIPEGYSVSREKKERFSLILESASTNQTSMYLCASSSGGASKFFGPGTRLTVL.

The chain links TRBV5-1 to TRBJ2-3, with 9 bases aligning to TRBD2. CDR1 and CDR2 from the germline V gene are SGHRS and YFSETQ. The trim removed 4 bases at V and 0 bases at J, leaving 3 bases unmatched. This CDR3 comprises 15 residues. The CDR3 region is CASSLTSGSTDTQYF. The DNA for the CDR3 is TGCGCCAGCAGCCTGACTAGCGGAAGCACAGATACGCAGTATTTT.

The chain couples TRBV29-1 to TRBJ1-2; TRBD1 matches 7 bases. This CDR3 contains 13 residues. Trimming took 3 bases from V and 8 from J; bases not matched to a gene: 9. CDR1 is SQVTM and CDR2 is ANQGSEA in the germline V gene. The DNA for the CDR3 is TGCAGCGTTGAGGAAAAGGGGGCCCGGGGCTACACCTTC. Its translation: CSVEEKGARGYTF.

The chain combines TRBV7-8 with TRBJ2-2; perhaps D is TRBD1 or TRBD2 (7 bases each). From germline, CDR1 is SGHVS and CDR2 FQNEAQ. Trimming pared 5 bases from V and 0 bases from J, leaving 16 bases between. CDR3 length equals 17 residues. The CDR3 nucleotides are TGTGCCAGCAGCCCCCGGAGCGGGACAGCGAACACCGGGGAGCTGTTTTTT. Protein product: CASSPRSGTANTGELFF.

The chain recombines TRBV25-1 with TRBJ1-4; D gene unclear. V lost 1 base, J lost 4 bases, and 10 bases lay in between. The CDR3 is 15 amino acids. The germline gives CDR1 MGHDK, CDR2 SYGVNS. The CDR3 sequence is CASSESEVFNEKLFF. CDR3 nucleotide sequence: TGTGCCAGCAGTGAATCAGAAGTTTTTAATGAAAAACTGTTTTTT.

Only a few counts were recorded for this clone. The CDR3 protein is CASSPPTNEQFF. CDR3 DNA sequence: TGTGCCAGCAGTCCCCCTACCAATGAGCAGTTCTTC. The chain has TRBV28 and TRBJ2-1; D not certain. V lost 5 bases and J lost 6, with 8 bases in between. Germline V gives CDR1 MDHEN, CDR2 SYDVKM. This CDR3 spans 12 amino acids. Full variable domain (missing parts from reference TRBV28 and TRBJ2-1): DVKVTQSSRYLVKRTGEKVFLECVQDMDHENMFWYRQDPGLGLRLIYFSYDVKMKEKGDIPEGYSVSREKKERFSLILESASTNQTSMYLCASSPPTNEQFFGPGTRLTVL.

The chain employs TRBV5-1 and TRBJ1-2; unclear D gene. The CDR3 contains 14 residues. The germline V gene has CDR1 SGHRS and CDR2 YFSETQ. V was pared by 4 bases and J by 4 bases, with 14 bases between. The CDR3 region is CASSAEAGSYGYTF. CDR3 sequence (DNA): TGCGCCAGCAGCGCCGAGGCGGGTTCCTATGGCTACACCTTC.

This chain uses TRBV5-1 with TRBJ2-2, with 9 bases identical to TRBD2. Germline-derived CDR1 and CDR2 are SGHRS and YFSETQ. This CDR3 region has 14 residues. The V segment lost 7 bases and the J segment 1 base; nucleotides outside the gene matches: 2. The chain's CDR3 is CASGAGGNTGELFF. In DNA form, the CDR3 reads TGCGCCAGCGGAGCGGGGGGGAACACCGGGGAGCTGTTTTTT. Full variable domain (remainder filled in from reference TRBV5-1 and TRBJ2-2): KAGVTQTPRYLIKTRGQQVTLSCSPISGHRSVSWYQQTPGQGLQFLFEYFSETQRNKGNFPGRFSGRQFSNSRSEMNVSTLELGDSALYLCASGAGGNTGELFFGEGSRLTVL.

V usage is TRBV9 and J usage is TRBJ2-7; D might be TRBD2 (7 bases). The CDR3 runs 15 residues. Trimming removed 2 bases at V and 2 bases at J, with 14 bases between. Germline V gives CDR1 SGDLS, CDR2 YYNGEE. CDR3 region: CASSVGGRSPYEQYF. As DNA, the CDR3 is TGTGCCAGCAGCGTGGGGGGGCGGAGTCCCTACGAGCAGTACTTC.

Concerning this clone itself: The same CDR3 can be traced to other DNA sequences in this sample. The V gene is TRBV5-6, the J gene TRBJ1-4, with TRBD1 matching 7 bases. CDR1 and CDR2 from the germline V gene are SGHDT and YYEEEE. CDR3 length equals 14 residues. Trimming removed 0 bases from V and 7 bases from J; junction bases left unmatched: 3. In DNA, the CDR3 is TGTGCCAGCAGCTTGGGCAGGGGGGGTGAAAAACTGTTTTTT. Translating it yields CASSLGRGGEKLFF.

This chain joins TRBV7-9 and TRBJ2-7; 11 positions agree with TRBD2. The CDR3 loop spans 15 amino acids. Germline CDR1 and CDR2: SEHNR and FQNEAQ (reference sequence). With 4 bases clipped from V and 5 bases from J, the junction kept 7 bases outside the gene matches. CDR3 loop: CASSSTSGSINEQYF. For the CDR3, the DNA is TGTGCCAGCAGCTCCACTAGCGGGAGTATCAACGAGCAGTACTTC.